This entry features one T cell receptor (beta chain) sequence. The sample comes from a study of blood T cell repertoires in COVID-19. Study-wide context: Both acute and convalescent COVID-19 samples were obtained from the United States, Italy and Spain. Sample material is recorded as cDNA or gDNA derived from T cells, B-cell-depleted T cells, or PBMCs.

This CDR3 contains 14 residues. Deletions cut 3 bases from V and 0 bases from J, with 7 bases between. Germline V gives CDR1 MNHEY, CDR2 SMNVEV (reference sequence). Authors' methods: Nucleated cell counts were estimated from reference gene primer amplification. Assay: immunoSEQ multiplex PCR; the TCRdb copy retains only in-frame clones and omits some. V and J calls and clone size are as listed in that table; D and trimming were resolved from the DNA. In the table there are approximately 250,000 clones, 75% to 90% of which are singletons. The receptor was derived from a man between 60 and 75 years old who had recovered from COVID-19. The specimen was peripheral blood. The chain has TRBV27 and TRBJ2-3; D unclear. The CDR3 DNA reads as TGTGCCAGCAGTTTCCGTTATAGCACAGATACGCAGTATTTT. Translating it yields CASSFRYSTDTQYF.